The 9 T cell receptor beta chains reported below all come from one sample, sequenced in a study of neurological immune-mediated disorders (dated by TCRdb to between 2019 and 2020). The library came from 5' RACE. TCRdb records Illumina HiSeq 2500 as the sequencer. TCRdb took the public reads, trimmed them with fastp at Q25, ran MiXCR for clone calling and kept in-frame beta chains. Each CDR3 protein gets just one entry, which takes the most common genes and DNA from the rows behind it. This sample lists about 79,000 distinct CDR3 sequences; 13% to 15% were detected once. Jointly, the top ten make up approximately 7.5% of the sample. The sequencing input was PBMCs. These receptors originate from a woman in her forties or fifties in good health.

This clonotype was detected once. This may be a read error: a much more frequent sequence differs by one nucleotide. The chain employs TRBV5-1 and TRBJ2-1, with D possibly TRBD1 on 6 matching bases. The CDR3 runs 15 residues. Germline V gives CDR1 SGHRS, CDR2 YFSETQ. The CDR3 here is CDSSLNRVAYNEQFF. The CDR3 region has the DNA TGCGACAGCAGCTTGAACAGGGTGGCCTACAATGAGCAGTTCTTC.

There are many counts of this clonotype. The V gene is TRBV28, the J gene TRBJ1-4; a weak D match, TRBD1 (5 bases). V shed 8 bases and J shed 3 bases, with 10 bases lying between them. Germline V gene data show CDR1 as MDHEN and CDR2 as SYDVKM. This CDR3 has 13 residues. CDR3 in amino acids: CASRGDSNEKLFF. The CDR3, as DNA: TGTGCCAGCCGGGGGGATTCTAATGAAAAACTGTTTTTT. Full variable domain (outside the CDR3, taken from reference TRBV28 and TRBJ1-4): DVKVTQSSRYLVKRTGEKVFLECVQDMDHENMFWYRQDPGLGLRLIYFSYDVKMKEKGDIPEGYSVSREKKERFSLILESASTNQTSMYLCASRGDSNEKLFFGSGTQLSVL.

The sample holds many counts of this clonotype. The CDR3 loop is CASSLAGSLETQYF. DNA of the CDR3: TGTGCCAGCAGCTTGGCTGGTAGCCTGGAGACCCAGTACTTC. This rearrangement joins TRBV5-5 to TRBJ2-5; D ambiguous. Trimming took 0 bases from V and 5 from J, leaving 11 bases between them. Germline V gene lookup returns CDR1 SGHKS and CDR2 YYEKEE (reference sequence). This CDR3 region has 14 residues.

At least ten counts were recorded for this clonotype. The V call is TRBV5-1, the J call TRBJ2-1, with D perhaps TRBD1 (7 bases). CDR1 is SGHRS, CDR2 YFSETQ, per germline. The germline V and J ends were trimmed by 0 bases and 4 bases, with 14 bases remaining between them. The CDR3 is made up of 16 amino acids. The CDR3 loop reads CASSLDGRGEYNEQFF. The CDR3 nucleotides read TGCGCCAGCAGCTTGGACGGCAGGGGGGAATACAATGAGCAGTTCTTC.

The chain has TRBV2 and TRBJ2-6; D possibly corresponds to TRBD1 (6 bases). The CDR3 covers 18 residues. CDR1 SNHLY and CDR2 FYNNEI come from the germline V gene. Trimming removed 7 bases at V and 1 base at J, with 20 bases between. Here the CDR3 DNA reads TGTGCCAGCACGTACTGGGGGACACAACTGTCTGGGGCCAACGTCCTGACTTTC. This translates into CASTYWGTQLSGANVLTF. The full variable domain, rest sourced from reference TRBV2 and TRBJ2-6, is EPEVTQTPSHQVTQMGQEVILRCVPISNHLYFYWYRQILGQKVEFLVSFYNNEISEKSEIFDDQFSVERPDGSNFTLKIRSTKLEDSAMYFCASTYWGTQLSGANVLTFGAGSRLTVL.

V and J are TRBV11-2 and TRBJ2-7; no clear D gene. There are 14 residues in the CDR3. Per the germline V gene, CDR1 is SGHAT and CDR2 is FQNNGV. The V end lost 0 bases, the J end lost 5 bases, and 11 bases lay between the germline ends. The DNA of the CDR3 is TGTGCCAGCAGCTTAGAGGGCCTTCCGAACGAGCAGTACTTC. Translated: CASSLEGLPNEQYF.

CDR3 residues: CASSLTHYEQYF. The CDR3, as DNA: TGTGCCAGCAGTTTGACTCACTACGAGCAGTACTTC. V is TRBV12-3 or TRBV12-4 and J is TRBJ2-7; no clear D gene. With 3 bases removed from V and 3 bases from J, the gap between germline ends came to 6 bases. The CDR3 is made up of 12 amino acids.

This clonotype occurred many times. This chain uses TRBV29-1 with TRBJ2-1, with D unclear. Deletions cut 4 bases from V and 4 bases from J, with 14 bases between. Germline V lookup: CDR1 SQVTM, CDR2 ANQGSEA. CDR3 length: 14 residues. The CDR3 nucleotides read TGCAGCGTTGTGCCTCTGCAGGAGTACAATGAGCAGTTCTTC. It translates to CSVVPLQEYNEQFF.

This clonotype came up many times. The V gene is TRBV28, the J gene TRBJ1-5, with D tentatively TRBD1 (6 bases). The CDR3 has 15 amino acids. V was trimmed by 6 bases and J by 5 bases, leaving 17 bases between them. CDR1 MDHEN and CDR2 SYDVKM come from the germline V gene. The CDR3 loop reads CASSPPQGNYQPQHF. CDR3 nucleotide sequence: TGTGCCAGCAGCCCTCCTCAGGGGAACTATCAGCCCCAGCATTTT.